The present T cell receptor beta chain was sequenced within a study of blood T cell repertoires in COVID-19. About the research overall: Acute-phase and convalescent COVID-19 samples originated in the United States, Italy and Spain.

Assay: immunoSEQ multiplex PCR; the TCRdb copy retains only in-frame clones and omits some. The sample yields 95,000 to 150,000 clones, approximately 80% seen once. Sequencing used peripheral blood. This TCR came from a woman aged 70 to 79 with acute or convalescent COVID-19.

CDR3 in DNA: TGCGCCAGCAGCCTTGGGACAGGGCGGGCAGATACGCAGTATTTT. It yields the protein CASSLGTGRADTQYF. The V call is TRBV5-1, the J call TRBJ2-3; TRBD1 matches 9 bases. V was pared by 4 bases and J by 4 bases, with 7 bases of the junction left unmatched. The CDR3 length is 15 residues. The germline V gene encodes CDR1 SGHRS and CDR2 YFSETQ.